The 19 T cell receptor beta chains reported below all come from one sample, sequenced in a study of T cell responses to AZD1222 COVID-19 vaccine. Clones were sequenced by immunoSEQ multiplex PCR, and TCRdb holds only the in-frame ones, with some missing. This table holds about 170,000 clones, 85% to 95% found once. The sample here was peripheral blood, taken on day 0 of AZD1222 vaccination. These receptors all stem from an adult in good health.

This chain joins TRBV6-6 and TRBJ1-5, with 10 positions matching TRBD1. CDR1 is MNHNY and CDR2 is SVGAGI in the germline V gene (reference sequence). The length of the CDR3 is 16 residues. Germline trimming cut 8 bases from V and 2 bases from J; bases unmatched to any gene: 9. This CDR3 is CASCLTGGLGNQPQHF. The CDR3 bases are TGTGCCAGCTGTTTGACAGGGGGCTTAGGCAATCAGCCCCAGCATTTT.

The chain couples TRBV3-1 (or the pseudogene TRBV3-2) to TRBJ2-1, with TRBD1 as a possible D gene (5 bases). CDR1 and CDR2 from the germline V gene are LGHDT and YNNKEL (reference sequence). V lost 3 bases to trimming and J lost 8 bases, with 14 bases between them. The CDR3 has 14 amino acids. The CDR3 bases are TGTGCCAGCAGCCAGGCTCAGGGAATGGATGAGCAGTTCTTC. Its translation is CASSQAQGMDEQFF.

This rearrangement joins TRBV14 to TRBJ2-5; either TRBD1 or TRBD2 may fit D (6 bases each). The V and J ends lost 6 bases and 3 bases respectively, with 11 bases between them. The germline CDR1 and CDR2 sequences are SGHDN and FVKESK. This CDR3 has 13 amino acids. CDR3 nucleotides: TGTGCCAGCAGGATGGGGGGCGAAGAGACCCAGTACTTC. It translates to CASRMGGEETQYF.

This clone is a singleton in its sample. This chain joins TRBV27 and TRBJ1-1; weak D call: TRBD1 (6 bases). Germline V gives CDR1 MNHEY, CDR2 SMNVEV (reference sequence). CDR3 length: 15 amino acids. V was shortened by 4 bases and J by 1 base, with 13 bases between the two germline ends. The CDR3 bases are TGTGCCAGCAGTTACACCCGGGGGGCGAACACTGAAGCTTTCTTT. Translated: CASSYTRGANTEAFF.

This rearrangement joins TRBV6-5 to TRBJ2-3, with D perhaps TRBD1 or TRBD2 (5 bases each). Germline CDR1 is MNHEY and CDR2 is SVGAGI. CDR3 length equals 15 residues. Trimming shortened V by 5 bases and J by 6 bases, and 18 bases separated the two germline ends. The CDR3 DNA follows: TGTGCCAGCAGTCACCGGGACGGAAGGGTGGATACGCAGTATTTT. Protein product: CASSHRDGRVDTQYF.

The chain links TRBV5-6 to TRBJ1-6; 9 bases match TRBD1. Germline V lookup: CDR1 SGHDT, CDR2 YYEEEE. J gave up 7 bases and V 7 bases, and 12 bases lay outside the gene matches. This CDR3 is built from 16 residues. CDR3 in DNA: TGTGCCAGCCATAGCCCGACCGACAGGGGGAATTCACCCCTCCACTTT. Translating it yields CASHSPTDRGNSPLHF.

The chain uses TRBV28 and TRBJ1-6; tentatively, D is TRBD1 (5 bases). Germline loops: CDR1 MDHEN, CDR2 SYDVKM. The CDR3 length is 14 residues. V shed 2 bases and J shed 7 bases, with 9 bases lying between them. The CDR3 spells CASSLQGYNSPLHF. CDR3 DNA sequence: TGTGCCAGCAGTTTACAGGGTTACAATTCACCCCTCCACTTT.

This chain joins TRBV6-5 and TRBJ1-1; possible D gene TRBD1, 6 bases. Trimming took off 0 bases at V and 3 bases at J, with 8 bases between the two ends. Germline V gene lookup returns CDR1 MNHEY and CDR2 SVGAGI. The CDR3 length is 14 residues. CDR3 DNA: TGTGCCAGCAGTTACTCAACAGGGTACACTGAAGCTTTCTTT. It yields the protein CASSYSTGYTEAFF.

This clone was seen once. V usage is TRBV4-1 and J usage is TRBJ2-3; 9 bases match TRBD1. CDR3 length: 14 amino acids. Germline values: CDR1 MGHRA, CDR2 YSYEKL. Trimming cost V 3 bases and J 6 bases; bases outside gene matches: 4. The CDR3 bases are TGCGCCAGCAGCCAGTCACAGGGGGCGGATACGCAGTATTTT. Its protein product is CASSQSQGADTQYF.

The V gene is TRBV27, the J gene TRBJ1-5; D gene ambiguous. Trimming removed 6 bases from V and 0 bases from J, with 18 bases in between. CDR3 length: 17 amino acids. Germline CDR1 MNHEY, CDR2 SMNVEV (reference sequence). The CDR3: CASSPNYPSYSNQPQHF. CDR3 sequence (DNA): TGTGCCAGCAGCCCCAATTATCCCTCGTATAGCAATCAGCCCCAGCATTTT.

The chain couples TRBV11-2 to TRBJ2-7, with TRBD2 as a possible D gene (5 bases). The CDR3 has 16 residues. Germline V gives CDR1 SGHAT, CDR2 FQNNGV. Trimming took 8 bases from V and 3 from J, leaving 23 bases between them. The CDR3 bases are TGTGCCAGCGGCCATTACGGACGGTCCGGGATCTACGAGCAGTACTTC. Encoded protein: CASGHYGRSGIYEQYF.

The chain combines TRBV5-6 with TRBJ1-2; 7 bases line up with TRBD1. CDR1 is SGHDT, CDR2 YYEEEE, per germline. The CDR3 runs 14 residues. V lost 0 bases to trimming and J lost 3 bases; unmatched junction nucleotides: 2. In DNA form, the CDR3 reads TGTGCCAGCAGCTTGGGACAGGGACACTATGGCTACACCTTC. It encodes CASSLGQGHYGYTF.

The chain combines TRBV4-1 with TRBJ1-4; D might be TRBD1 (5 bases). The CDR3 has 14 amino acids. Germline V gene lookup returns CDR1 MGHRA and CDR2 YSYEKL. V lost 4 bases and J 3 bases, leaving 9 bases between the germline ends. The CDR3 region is CASSRGTANEKLFF. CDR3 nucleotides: TGCGCCAGCAGCCGGGGGACGGCTAATGAAAAACTGTTTTTT.

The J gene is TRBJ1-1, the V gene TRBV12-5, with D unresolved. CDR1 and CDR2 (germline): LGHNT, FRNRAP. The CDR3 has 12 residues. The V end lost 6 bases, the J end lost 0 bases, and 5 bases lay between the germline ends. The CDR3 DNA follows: TGTGCTAGTGGAACAGTGAACACTGAAGCTTTCTTT. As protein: CASGTVNTEAFF.

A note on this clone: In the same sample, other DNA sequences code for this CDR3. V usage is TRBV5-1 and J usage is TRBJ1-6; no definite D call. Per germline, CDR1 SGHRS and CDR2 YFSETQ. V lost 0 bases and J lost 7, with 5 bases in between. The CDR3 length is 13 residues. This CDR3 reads CASSLGPNSPLHF. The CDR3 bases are TGCGCCAGCAGCTTGGGGCCAAATTCACCCCTCCACTTT.

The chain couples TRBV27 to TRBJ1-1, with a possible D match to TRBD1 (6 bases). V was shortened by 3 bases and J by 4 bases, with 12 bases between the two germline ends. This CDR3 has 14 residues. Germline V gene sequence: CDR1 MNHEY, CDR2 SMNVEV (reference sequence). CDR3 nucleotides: TGTGCCAGCAGTTTGGGGGGGCTGAGCACTGAAGCTTTCTTT. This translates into CASSLGGLSTEAFF.

This chain's CDR3 is CASSSRTSTDTQYF. CDR3 sequence (DNA): TGTGCCAGCAGCTCACGGACTAGCACAGATACGCAGTATTTT. This rearrangement joins TRBV9 to TRBJ2-3, with D tentatively TRBD2 (5 bases). This CDR3 comprises 14 residues. Germline-derived CDR1 and CDR2 are SGDLS and YYNGEE. Trimming removed 4 bases at V and 0 bases at J, with 9 bases between.

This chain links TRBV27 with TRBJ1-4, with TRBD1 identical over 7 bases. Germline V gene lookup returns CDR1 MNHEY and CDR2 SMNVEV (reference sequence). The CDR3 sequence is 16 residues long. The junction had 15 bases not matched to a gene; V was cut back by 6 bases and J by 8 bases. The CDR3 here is CASRPGLGDRWEKLFF. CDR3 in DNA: TGTGCCAGCAGACCGGGTCTGGGGGACAGATGGGAAAAACTGTTTTTT.

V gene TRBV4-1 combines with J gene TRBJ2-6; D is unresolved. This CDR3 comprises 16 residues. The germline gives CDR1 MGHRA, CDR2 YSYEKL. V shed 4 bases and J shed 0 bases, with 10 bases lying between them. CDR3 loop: CASSRSTSSGANVLTF. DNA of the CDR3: TGCGCCAGCAGCCGTAGTACGAGCTCTGGGGCCAACGTCCTGACTTTC.